These 16 T cell receptor beta chains were sequenced from one sample in a study of blood T cell repertoires in COVID-19. TCRdb keeps only in-frame clones here, not all; method: immunoSEQ multiplex PCR. The table lists roughly 130,000 clones, about 80% of them singletons. The sequenced material came from peripheral blood. The source is a man between 60 and 75 years old with acute or convalescent COVID-19.

This sequence joins TRBV6-5 and TRBJ1-1, with 7 bases fitting TRBD1. CDR1 and CDR2 (germline): MNHEY, SVGAGI. CDR3 length equals 15 residues. After removal of 4 bases from V and 1 base from J, the junction contained 6 bases not matched to a gene. The CDR3 here is CASSFATGTNTEAFF. The CDR3 region has the DNA TGTGCCAGCAGTTTTGCGACAGGGACGAACACTGAAGCTTTCTTT.

The J gene is TRBJ2-5, the V gene TRBV5-1, with 8 nucleotides matching TRBD2. The CDR3 contains 13 residues. Germline V lookup: CDR1 SGHRS, CDR2 YFSETQ. Trimming cost V 2 bases and J 4 bases; bases outside gene matches: 1. The CDR3 loop reads CASSFLAGETQYF. The CDR3 bases are TGCGCCAGCAGCTTCCTAGCGGGAGAGACCCAGTACTTC. Using reference TRBV5-1 and TRBJ2-5 for the parts outside the CDR3, the full variable domain is KAGVTQTPRYLIKTRGQQVTLSCSPISGHRSVSWYQQTPGQGLQFLFEYFSETQRNKGNFPGRFSGRQFSNSRSEMNVSTLELGDSALYLCASSFLAGETQYFGPGTRLLVL.

The V and J genes are TRBV19 and TRBJ1-4, with a weak D call TRBD1 (6 bases). The V gene lost 6 bases and the J gene lost 2 bases, with 13 bases spanning the gap. The CDR3 length is 15 residues. CDR1 and CDR2 from the germline V gene are LNHDA and SQIVND (reference sequence). DNA for the CDR3: TGTGCCAGTAGCCCGATTGGGGGCACTAATGAAAAACTGTTTTTT. Translating it yields CASSPIGGTNEKLFF.

This clone was recorded only once. The J gene is TRBJ1-5, the V gene TRBV18; possible D gene TRBD1, 6 bases. Germline CDR1 is KGHSH and CDR2 is LQKENI. Trimming stripped 3 bases from V and 6 bases from J, with 21 bases between. The CDR3 length is 17 residues. CDR3 nucleotide sequence: TGTGCCAGCTCACCGGTGGGGCCCGGCAGGGGTATTCAGCCCCAGCATTTT. Its protein product is CASSPVGPGRGIQPQHF.

V and J are TRBV6-2 or TRBV6-3 and TRBJ1-2; TRBD1 agrees at 9 bases. The CDR3 runs to 17 residues. Germline lookup yields CDR1 MNHEY and CDR2 SVGEGT. Trimming took 5 bases from V and 8 from J; bases not matched to a gene: 18. The CDR3 DNA follows: TGTGCCAGCAGTCCGTATTCACCGGGACAGGGTTTATCCGGCTACACCTTC. Protein sequence: CASSPYSPGQGLSGYTF.

This chain uses TRBV7-3 with TRBJ2-3; 9 positions match TRBD2. This CDR3 region has 15 residues. Germline lookup yields CDR1 SGHTA and CDR2 FQGTGA. Trimming took 5 bases from V and 0 from J; bases not matched to a gene: 3. CDR3 residues: CASSRSGGSTDTQYF. The CDR3 coding sequence is TGTGCCAGCAGCCGTAGCGGGGGTAGCACAGATACGCAGTATTTT.

The chain joins TRBV19 to TRBJ2-7; weak D call: TRBD2 (6 bases). Per the germline V gene, CDR1 is LNHDA and CDR2 is SQIVND (reference sequence). The CDR3 contains 16 residues. Trimming pared 1 base from V and 7 bases from J, leaving 20 bases between. In DNA, the CDR3 is TGTGCCAGTAGTATAGGGGGGGACCACTCGGTTCGAGAGCAGTACTTC. Encoded protein: CASSIGGDHSVREQYF.

Only a few counts were recorded for this clone. One end of the junction is discordant with germline, which a read error may explain. The V call is TRBV5-8, the J call TRBJ1-3, with D maybe TRBD1 (6 bases). The germline V gene has CDR1 SGHTS and CDR2 YDEGEE. The CDR3 contains 15 residues. DNA for the CDR3: TGTGCCAGCAGTTTGGACAGAGTCTCTGGAAACACCATATATTTT. It specifies CASSLDRVSGNTIYF. The full variable domain, with the rest looked up from reference TRBV5-8 and TRBJ1-3, is EAGVTQSPTHLIKTRGQQATLRCSPISGHTSVYWYQQALGLGLQFLLWYDEGEERNRGNFPPRFSGRQFPNYSSELNVNALELEDSALYLCASSLDRVSGNTIYFGEGSWLTVV.

This clone appeared a single time. The CDR3 bases are TGTGCCAGCAGCAAAGTCGTCAGGGATGGCTACACCTTC. Amino acids: CASSKVVRDGYTF. The chain has TRBV21-1 and TRBJ1-2; the DNA was not used to check the table's D call, TRBD1. TRBV21-1 is tagged as a pseudogene. The CDR3 extends over 13 amino acids.

This chain connects TRBV5-1 to TRBJ2-1; no definite D call. The CDR3 totals 12 residues. V was clipped by 4 bases and J by 3 bases, with 5 bases between them. CDR1 SGHRS and CDR2 YFSETQ come from the germline V gene. The CDR3 sequence is CASSENYNEQFF. Here the CDR3 DNA reads TGCGCCAGCAGCGAGAACTACAATGAGCAGTTCTTC. The entire variable domain, with the rest obtained from reference TRBV5-1 and TRBJ2-1, is as follows: KAGVTQTPRYLIKTRGQQVTLSCSPISGHRSVSWYQQTPGQGLQFLFEYFSETQRNKGNFPGRFSGRQFSNSRSEMNVSTLELGDSALYLCASSENYNEQFFGPGTRLTVL.

The chain joins TRBV28 to TRBJ1-2, with TRBD1 as a possible D gene (6 bases). Trimming shortened V by 3 bases and J by 7 bases, and 15 bases separated the two germline ends. From germline, CDR1 is MDHEN and CDR2 SYDVKM. The CDR3 consists of 14 residues. The CDR3: CASSFVGGPGGYTF. DNA for the CDR3: TGTGCCAGCAGTTTCGTTGGGGGCCCGGGTGGCTACACCTTC.

The chain is built from TRBV6-5 and TRBJ2-1, with 10 positions matching TRBD1. This CDR3 comprises 15 residues. The V and J ends lost 2 bases and 6 bases, in that order; junction bases with no gene match: 4. The germline CDR1 and CDR2 sequences are MNHEY and SVGAGI. The CDR3 sequence: CASSYGTGVINEQFF. CDR3 DNA sequence: TGTGCCAGCAGTTACGGGACAGGGGTCATCAATGAGCAGTTCTTC.

J is TRBJ1-4 and V is TRBV30; D perhaps matches TRBD1 (5 bases). CDR3 size: 14 residues. Germline-derived CDR1 and CDR2 are GTSNPN and SVGIG (reference sequence). V was shortened by 0 bases and J by 7 bases, with 12 bases between the two germline ends. The CDR3 DNA sequence: TGTGCCTGGAGTGTAAGGGGCGGTGGTGAAAAACTGTTTTTT. Protein: CAWSVRGGGEKLFF.

This clone was counted at least ten times. This chain joins TRBV7-3 and TRBJ2-3; a possible D gene is TRBD2 (6 bases). This CDR3 region has 14 residues. Per germline, CDR1 SGHTA and CDR2 FQGTGA. Between the trimmed V and J ends, which lost 5 bases and 1 base, there was a span of 10 bases. The CDR3 region is CASSPGGGTDTQYF. The CDR3 nucleotides are TGTGCCAGCAGCCCCGGGGGAGGCACAGATACGCAGTATTTT.

V and J are TRBV28 and TRBJ1-2; D gene ambiguous. Between the trimmed V and J ends, which lost 11 bases and 6 bases, there was a span of 19 bases. CDR3 length: 13 residues. The germline CDR1 and CDR2 sequences are MDHEN and SYDVKM. As DNA, the CDR3 is TGTGCCGCTTCGGGTCACCCCGGGGATGGCTACACCTTC. Translation gives CAASGHPGDGYTF.

The V and J genes are TRBV9 and TRBJ1-4; maybe TRBD1 (5 bases). With 0 bases removed from V and 8 bases from J, the gap between germline ends came to 14 bases. CDR1 and CDR2 (germline): SGDLS, YYNGEE. There are 15 residues in the CDR3. DNA of the CDR3: TGTGCCAGCAGCGTAGGGGGCTTTTTCTCGGAAAAACTGTTTTTT. This encodes CASSVGGFFSEKLFF. The entire variable domain, with the rest obtained from reference TRBV9 and TRBJ1-4, is as follows: DSGVTQTPKHLITATGQRVTLRCSPRSGDLSVYWYQQSLDQGLQFLIQYYNGEERAKGNILERFSAQQFPDLHSELNLSSLELGDSALYFCASSVGGFFSEKLFFGSGTQLSVL.